The clone carrying this TCR beta chain was picked up one time. These data are taken from a study of blood T cells in healthy people across ages. Germline-derived CDR1 and CDR2 are MNHNS and SASEGT. The CDR3 has 14 residues. A second PCR, run for roughly 7 to 11 cycles, used a sample-barcoded 5' primer plus a J-beta primer mix. MiXCR, applied by TCRdb to the 5' RACE reads, yields one record per CDR3 protein. Among over 1,300,000 distinct CDR3 sequences, around 59% were seen once, and the ten largest hold roughly 7%. This clonotype was obtained from a man younger than 30 in good health. The material sequenced was blood. The J gene is TRBJ2-7, the V gene TRBV6-1; D not certain. The J call may be wrong; the DNA end is better matched by TRBJ2-1. The CDR3 nucleotides are TGTGCCAGTCTGGATCCGACGAGAAAAAATGAGCAGTTCTTC. It is translated as CASLDPTRKNEQFF.